The rows below give T cell receptor beta chains drawn from one sample of a study of blood T cell repertoires in COVID-19. Profiled with immunoSEQ multiplex PCR; TCRdb holds only in-frame clones, not every one. Of 89,000 or so clones listed, under 85% are singletons. Sequencing used peripheral blood. These receptors originate from a human donor in a cohort sampled during active COVID-19. Each CDR3 is given with its conserved first and last residue. D genes are given only for firm matches. A row's size may be missing; if present it is once, few, many or a size class.

v_gene	abundance	j_gene	d_gene	CDR3aa	CDR3nt
TRBV9	NA	TRBJ2-7	NA	CASSPLGGLTHEQYF	TGTGCCAGCAGCCCACTTGGGGGGTTAACCCACGAGCAGTACTTC
TRBV29-1	NA	TRBJ1-1	TRBD1	CSALTGNREAFF	TGCAGCGCCCTGACAGGGAATCGCGAAGCTTTCTTT
TRBV27	NA	TRBJ1-2	NA	CASSTGGLYGYTF	TGTGCCAGCAGTACGGGGGGCCTCTATGGCTACACCTTC
TRBV27	NA	TRBJ1-5	NA	CASSLRLGASQHF	TGTGCCAGCAGTTTAAGGTTGGGCGCGTCCCAGCATTTT
TRBV7-2	few	TRBJ2-3	NA	CASRWAGSTDTQYF	TGTGCCAGCCGTTGGGCAGGGAGCACAGATACGCAGTATTTT
TRBV6-5	NA	TRBJ2-6	NA	CASSPARGANVLTF	TGTGCCAGCAGTCCGGCGAGGGGGGCCAACGTCCTGACTTTC
TRBV10-3	NA	TRBJ1-5	NA	CAIRGEAPNQPQHF	TGTGCCATCAGGGGAGAAGCCCCTAATCAGCCCCAGCATTTT
TRBV4-1	NA	TRBJ2-3	TRBD2	CASSPRLAGGLAQYF	TGCGCCAGCAGCCCTCGACTAGCGGGAGGCCTGGCGCAGTATTTT
TRBV7-9	NA	TRBJ1-6	NA	CASTYNRNSPLHF	TGTGCCAGCACCTACAACAGGAATTCACCCCTCCACTTT
TRBV30	NA	TRBJ2-1	TRBD2	CAWTTWRGFYNEQFF	TGTGCCTGGACAACCTGGCGGGGGTTCTACAATGAGCAGTTCTTC
TRBV5-1	NA	TRBJ2-2	TRBD1	CASSPGQGNTGELFF	TGCGCCAGCAGCCCGGGACAGGGTAACACCGGGGAGCTGTTTTTT
TRBV2	NA	TRBJ1-4	NA	CASTPSPGDEKLFF	TGTGCCAGCACCCCTAGCCCGGGGGATGAAAAACTGTTTTTT
TRBV4-1	NA	TRBJ1-2	TRBD1	CASSQDGTGSLNTKTSIRYTF	TGCGCCAGCAGCCAAGATGGGACAGGATCCCTCAATACTAAAACTTCTATCCGCTACACCTTC
TRBV6-2/TRBV6-3	NA	TRBJ1-1	NA	CASSYGGEAEAFF	TGTGCCAGCAGTTACGGCGGAGAGGCTGAAGCTTTCTTT
TRBV5-1	NA	TRBJ1-4	TRBD1	CASAGTGGEKLFF	TGCGCCAGCGCCGGGACAGGGGGGGAAAAACTGTTTTTT
TRBV12-5	NA	TRBJ1-6	NA	CASGPLQSPLHF	TGTGCTAGTGGCCCGTTACAGTCACCCCTCCACTTT
TRBV7-3	once	TRBJ2-3	NA	CASSLRGGSTDTQYF	TGTGCCAGCAGCTTAAGGGGCGGATCCACAGATACGCAGTATTTT